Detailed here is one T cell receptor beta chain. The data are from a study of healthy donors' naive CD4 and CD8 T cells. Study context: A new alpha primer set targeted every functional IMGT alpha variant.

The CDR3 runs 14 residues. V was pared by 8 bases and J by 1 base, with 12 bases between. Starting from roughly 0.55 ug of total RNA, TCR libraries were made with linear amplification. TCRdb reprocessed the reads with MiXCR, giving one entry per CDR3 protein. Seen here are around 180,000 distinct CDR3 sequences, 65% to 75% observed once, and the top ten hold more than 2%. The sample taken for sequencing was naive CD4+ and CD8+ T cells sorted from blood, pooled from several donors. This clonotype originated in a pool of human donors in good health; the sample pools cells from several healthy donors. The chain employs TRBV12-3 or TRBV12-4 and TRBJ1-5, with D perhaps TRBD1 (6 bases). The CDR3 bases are TGTGCCAGCGCAGTCAGGGGAAGCAATCAGCCCCAGCATTTT. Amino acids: CASAVRGSNQPQHF.